The sequence of this T cell receptor (beta chain) was determined in a study of blood T cell repertoires in COVID-19. Study-level background: Sources were T cells, B-cell-depleted T cells, or PBMCs; the material itself was cDNA or gDNA.

Repertoires were generated with immunoSEQ multiplex PCR, while TCRdb's copy carries only in-frame clones and drops some. The sample includes about 180,000 clones, 70% to 85% seen only once; the top ten take about 18%. Looked up from germline, CDR1 is SGDLS and CDR2 is YYNGEE. The trim removed 4 bases at V and 4 bases at J, leaving 13 bases unmatched. There are 20 residues in the CDR3. Everyone who took part was roughly 18 to 89 years old, and they came from 24 US areas. Cohorts were assigned according to the clinical history that participants reported. This clonotype originated in a woman between 45 and 65 years old who had recovered from COVID-19. What was sequenced was PBMCs or T cells enriched from blood (not recorded which). The V gene is TRBV9, the J gene TRBJ2-2; TRBD2 agrees at 16 bases. CDR3 residues: CASSQVPGLAGGSGTGELFF. The CDR3 region has the DNA TGTGCCAGCAGCCAAGTTCCGGGACTAGCGGGAGGGAGCGGCACCGGGGAGCTGTTTTTT.